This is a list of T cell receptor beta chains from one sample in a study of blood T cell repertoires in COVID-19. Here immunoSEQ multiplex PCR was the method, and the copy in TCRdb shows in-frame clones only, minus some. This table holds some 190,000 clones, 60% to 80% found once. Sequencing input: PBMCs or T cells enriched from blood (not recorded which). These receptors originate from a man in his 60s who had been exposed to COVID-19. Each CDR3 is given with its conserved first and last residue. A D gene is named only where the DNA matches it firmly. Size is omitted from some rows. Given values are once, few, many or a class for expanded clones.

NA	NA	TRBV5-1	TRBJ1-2	TGCGCCAGCAGCTTGGCCGGTGGTTCCTATGGCTACACCTTC	CASSLAGGSYGYTF
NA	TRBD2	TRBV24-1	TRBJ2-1	TGTGCCACCAGTGATCCGGGACTAGGCCCCCTCAATGAGCAGTTCTTC	CATSDPGLGPLNEQFF
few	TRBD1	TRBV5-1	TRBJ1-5	TGCGCCAGCAGCTTGGACAGGGGAGAGCCCCAGCATTTT	CASSLDRGEPQHF
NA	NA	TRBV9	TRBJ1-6	TGTGCCAGCAGCGTAGAAGGGGGGGGCGTTGGTTCACCCCTCCACTTT	CASSVEGGGVGSPLHF
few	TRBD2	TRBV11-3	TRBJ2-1	TGTGCCAGCAGCTTAGATCTAGCGGGCTACAATGAGCAGTTCTTC	CASSLDLAGYNEQFF
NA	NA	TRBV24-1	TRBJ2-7	TGTGCCACCAGTGATCGCTGGGGGGACGAGCAGTACTTC	CATSDRWGDEQYF
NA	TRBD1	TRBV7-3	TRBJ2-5	TGTGCCAGCAGTCCAACCGGGACAGGGAATCCCCTGGAGACCCAGTACTTC	CASSPTGTGNPLETQYF
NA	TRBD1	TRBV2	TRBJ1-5	TGTGCCAGCAGCGTACACAGGGGATCTAGCAATCAGCCCCAGCATTTT	CASSVHRGSSNQPQHF
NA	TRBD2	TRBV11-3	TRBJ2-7	TGTGCCAGCAGTCCCCTAGCGGGAGTTCAGGGTGCCTACGAGCAGTACTTC	CASSPLAGVQGAYEQYF
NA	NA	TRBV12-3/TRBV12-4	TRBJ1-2	TGTGCCATCACCACGGGGAACTATGGCTACACCTTC	CAITTGNYGYTF
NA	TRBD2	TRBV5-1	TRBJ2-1	TGCGCCAGCAGCTTGGGGGGAGGGTCATACAATGAGCAGTTCTTC	CASSLGGGSYNEQFF
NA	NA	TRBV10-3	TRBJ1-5	TGTGCCATCAGTGAGTCGGGGGGTTATCAGCCCCAGCATTTT	CAISESGGYQPQHF
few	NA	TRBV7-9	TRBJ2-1	TGTGCCACCATCGGAGGGGGGGCGGTTTCCTACAATGAGCAGTTCTTC	CATIGGGAVSYNEQFF
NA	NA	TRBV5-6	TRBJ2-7	TGTGCCAGCAGCCGGTGGTTCGACGAGCAGTACTTC	CASSRWFDEQYF
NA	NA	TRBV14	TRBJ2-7	TGTGCCAGCAGCCCTCTGAGCGGGCACGAGCAGTACTTC	CASSPLSGHEQYF
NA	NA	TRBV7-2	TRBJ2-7	TGTGCCAGCAGCTTCGGGGGACAGTTAAACGAGCAGTACTTC	CASSFGGQLNEQYF
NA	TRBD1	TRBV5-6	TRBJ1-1	TGTGCCAGCAGGGGGACAGAGAACACTGAAGCTTTCTTT	CASRGTENTEAFF
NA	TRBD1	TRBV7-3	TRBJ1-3	TGTGCCAGCAGCTTAAGCCAGGGGGCGGTTGGAAACACCATATATTTT	CASSLSQGAVGNTIYF
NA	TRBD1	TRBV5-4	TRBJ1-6	TGTGCCAGCAGCTCGGACAGGGCATCTTCACCCCTCCACTTT	CASSSDRASSPLHF
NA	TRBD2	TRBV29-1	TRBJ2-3	TGCAGCGGAACTAGCGAGGTCACAGATACGCAGTATTTT	CSGTSEVTDTQYF
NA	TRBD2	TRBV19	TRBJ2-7	TGTGCCAGTAGTCCGGGAGGTTCATACGAGCAGTACTTC	CASSPGGSYEQYF
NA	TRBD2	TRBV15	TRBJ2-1	TGTGCCACCAGCGGGCTCTTTCTAGCGGGAAACAATGAGCAGTTCTTC	CATSGLFLAGNNEQFF
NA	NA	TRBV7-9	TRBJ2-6	TGTGCCAGCACCTTGCGGGGAGGACCTGGGGCCAACGTCCTGACTTTC	CASTLRGGPGANVLTF
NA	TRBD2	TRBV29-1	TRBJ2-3	TGCAGCGTTCCCCCTGGGACTAGCGGGACAGATACGCAGTATTTT	CSVPPGTSGTDTQYF